This paragraph covers one T cell receptor beta chain sequence. Its cognate antigen has yet to be identified. There are no base qualities to consult, and no much larger clone falls within one base. These data originate in a study of identifying expanded T cells in peripheral blood (dated by TCRdb to between 2018 and 2021). Broadly, across the study: Separate aliquots of the same genomic DNA pool were sequenced to produce technical replicates, and four replicates were compared in pairs. Overall study results and their limits: The authors expected that biological variance in healthy repertoires might rise further over much longer intervals, such as months to years. Across all healthy-donor time intervals, the beta-binomial model significantly lowered both the number of clones called differentially abundant and the false-positive rate. Variance in clone template counts between approximately 2-week samples significantly increased with total template count across all healthy donors. The binomial model flagged around 1.3 differentially abundant clones between technical replicates, compared with roughly 17 over two weeks and approximately 19 over around 4 weeks.

TCRbeta CDR3 regions were profiled by bias-controlled multiplex PCR amplification of genomic DNA with the immunoSEQ Assay. The source study handled its data this way. The absolute abundance of each unique TCRbeta CDR3 region was quantified after sequences were collapsed and filtered. Differential abundance was tested with a binomial (Fisher-equivalent) model and with a beta-binomial model adding time-dependent variance fitted from healthy donors. Clones with fewer than 5 combined templates were removed, and differential abundance was called for clones with a Benjamini-Hochberg FDR below 0.01. Beta-binomial variance was modeled as a function of total template count across the two samples using the form v = (b*log(k)+a)^2. As stored in TCRdb, this immuneACCESS dataset retains in-frame rearrangements with V and J assigned. A fraction of the clones does not appear; measured against another copy, unresolved V genes explain less than half of the discrepancy, and the remainder lacks a known reason. The D gene and trimming were derived from the DNA, and the V and J assignments and clone size from that table. Here the sample has tens of thousands of clones; 70% to 90% occur a single time. Together, the top ten hold about 3% of the sample.

No immune events such as infections were documented for the healthy donors during the collection period. To calibrate time-dependent variance in a beta-binomial model of T-cell clone differential abundance, blood repertoires from healthy donors were used as a training cohort. The training cohort was composed of roughly 10 healthy donors, 3 female and 7 male. Donor ages ranged from about 25 to 64 years, with an average of 43 years. Whole blood from each healthy donor was obtained from a commercial supplier and was collected at three time points roughly 13 days apart. For immunosequencing, genomic DNA was extracted from unsorted whole blood. The CDR3 has 16 amino acids, counting the end cysteine and phenylalanine. The kept DNA is CDR3 alone, 48 bases in frame from the first base. V is pared back by 4 bases and J by 0 bases, with 13 bases lying between the germline termini. The germline V gene (reference sequence) gives CDR1 as MNHNY and CDR2 as SVGAGI.

The sample was blood. The chain uses TRBV6-6 and TRBJ1-3; a weak D assignment points to TRBD1 (5 bases agree). The sequence was collected from a person aged 18-70 years in good health. The sequenced DNA: TGTGCCAGCAGTTCCTCGACAGTGCGCTCTGGAAACACCATATATTTT. This gives the protein CASSSSTVRSGNTIYF.